The source of this T cell receptor beta chain is a study of cytotoxic CD8 clonotypes in ibrutinib-treated CLL. Study-level information: Mean values per sample were 260,000 or so productive templates and around 96,000 productive rearrangements.

Overall study findings and caveats: Sampling of sustained-remission and progressing patients occurred at differing times. Clonality grew at ibrutinib response; at progression, it decreased back toward baseline.

Profiled with immunoSEQ multiplex PCR; TCRdb holds only in-frame clones, not every one. Among 25,000 to 30,000 clones listed, 85% were seen once. To note about this clone: What it binds is not known.

V trimming: 2 bases; J trimming: 1 base; junction bases outside the gene matches: 2. The CDR3 loop spans 14 amino acids. Germline V CDR1 and CDR2: SGHRS, YFSETQ. Source: PBMCs, taken after 24 months of ibrutinib treatment. The rearrangement uses TRBV5-1 and TRBJ1-1, with 7 bases lining up with TRBD1. The receptor's source is a human donor with chronic lymphocytic leukemia. CDR3 loop: CASSFGQENTEAFF. The CDR3 DNA sequence: TGCGCCAGCAGCTTTGGACAGGAGAACACTGAAGCTTTCTTT. The full variable domain, completed using reference TRBV5-1 and TRBJ1-1, is KAGVTQTPRYLIKTRGQQVTLSCSPISGHRSVSWYQQTPGQGLQFLFEYFSETQRNKGNFPGRFSGRQFSNSRSEMNVSTLELGDSALYLCASSFGQENTEAFFGQGTRLTVV.